This T cell receptor (beta chain) emerged from a study of blood T cell repertoires in COVID-19. About the study: The origin of the acute and convalescent COVID-19 samples was the United States, Italy and Spain.

In the source study's methods: The assay estimated nucleated cells by amplifying reference gene primers. The table came from immunoSEQ multiplex PCR; TCRdb's copy has only in-frame clones and leaves some out. V and J calls and clone size are given by that table; D and trimming were obtained from the DNA. The data show approximately 63,000 clones, just over 85% seen once. The CDR3 is made up of 13 amino acids. Trimming took 3 bases from V and 0 from J, leaving 5 bases between them. The germline CDR1 and CDR2 sequences are SGHAT and FQDESV (reference sequence). This chain connects TRBV11-1 to TRBJ1-1; D is undetermined. The sequence derives from a woman aged 80 or over with active COVID-19. The sample comprised peripheral blood. CDR3 bases: TGTGCCAGCAGCTTTAGTCTGAACACTGAAGCTTTCTTT. It codes for CASSFSLNTEAFF.